These 9 T cell receptor beta chains were sequenced from one sample in a study of shared clonotypes between healthy human individuals. Profiled with immunoSEQ multiplex PCR; TCRdb holds only in-frame clones, not every one. This sample has 700,000 or so clones, with approximately 75% found just once. The sample was memory CD4+ T cells sorted from blood. As for subset: CD45RA-negative fraction. These receptors were collected from a young woman in good health.

The rearrangement uses TRBV5-1 and TRBJ1-1; TRBD1 agrees at 7 bases. J gave up 1 base and V 2 bases, and 17 bases lay outside the gene matches. From germline, CDR1 is SGHRS and CDR2 YFSETQ. The CDR3 contains 19 residues. CDR3 nucleotides: TGCGCCAGCAGCTTAGGCGCGAACAGGGGCACACCCCAGAACACTGAAGCTTTCTTT. Amino acids: CASSLGANRGTPQNTEAFF.

This clone was counted at least ten times. The chain recombines TRBV25-1 with TRBJ1-4; tentative D call: TRBD1 (6 bases). Looked up from germline, CDR1 is MGHDK and CDR2 is SYGVNS. V shed 4 bases and J shed 8 bases, with 17 bases lying between them. The CDR3 totals 15 residues. As DNA, the CDR3 is TGTGCCAGCAGTGGAATCCAGGGGTCTCGGGAAAAACTGTTTTTT. Its protein is CASSGIQGSREKLFF.

This chain joins TRBV4-2 and TRBJ1-1, with 7 bases that match TRBD1. The germline CDR1 and CDR2 sequences are LGHNA and YNFKEQ. The CDR3 runs 12 residues. With V trimmed by 0 bases and J by 12 bases, 4 bases remained unmatched. CDR3 amino acids: CASSQDEGATFF. CDR3 coding DNA: TGTGCCAGCAGCCAAGACGAGGGGGCGACTTTCTTT.

The genes are TRBV25-1 and TRBJ2-4; 10 nucleotides align to TRBD2. V lost 8 bases to trimming and J lost 3 bases; unmatched junction nucleotides: 7. CDR1 is MGHDK and CDR2 is SYGVNS in the germline V gene. The CDR3 sequence is 15 residues long. The CDR3 region is CASRSGGDFKNIQYF. Here the CDR3 DNA reads TGTGCCAGCCGAAGCGGGGGGGACTTCAAAAACATTCAGTACTTC.

This clone was seen at least ten times. The CDR3 nucleotides read TGTGCCAGCAGTGAAGGCCGGGTATATGGCTACACCTTC. It codes for CASSEGRVYGYTF. This sequence joins TRBV2 and TRBJ1-2; D not resolved. Trimming took 1 base from V and 5 from J, leaving 8 bases between them. Germline CDR1 reads SNHLY; CDR2 reads FYNNEI. The CDR3 loop spans 13 amino acids.

V usage is TRBV11-3 and J usage is TRBJ2-1; D gene unclear. CDR3 length: 12 amino acids. V shed 5 bases and J shed 5 bases, with 7 bases lying between them. The germline gives CDR1 SGHNT, CDR2 YENEEA. In DNA form, the CDR3 reads TGTGCCAGCAGCGTCATGGACAATGAGCAGTTCTTC. It translates to CASSVMDNEQFF.

The gene calls are TRBV4-2 and TRBJ2-2; tentatively, D is TRBD2 (5 bases). V shed 1 base and J shed 0 bases, with 12 bases lying between them. This CDR3 comprises 17 residues. In germline, CDR1 is LGHNA, CDR2 YNFKEQ. CDR3 residues: CASSQGASRANTGELFF. Here the CDR3 DNA reads TGTGCCAGCAGCCAAGGGGCATCGCGGGCGAACACCGGGGAGCTGTTTTTT.

With regard to this clone: The sample holds other DNA sequences that translate to the same CDR3. The chain joins TRBV5-1 to TRBJ2-5; 8 nucleotides match TRBD1. J lost 5 bases, V lost 4 bases, and 4 bases had no gene match. CDR1 and CDR2 (germline): SGHRS, YFSETQ. The CDR3 runs 13 residues. CDR3 residues: CASSPQGAETQYF. DNA for the CDR3: TGCGCCAGCAGCCCCCAGGGGGCCGAGACCCAGTACTTC.

This clone appeared once. CDR3 sequence (DNA): TGTGCCAGCAGCCAAGATACCCCGGGACTCGAGCAGTACTTC. Encoded protein: CASSQDTPGLEQYF. The chain links TRBV14 to TRBJ2-7, with TRBD2 as a possible D gene (6 bases). Germline lookup yields CDR1 SGHDN and CDR2 FVKESK. The CDR3 runs to 14 residues. V lost 0 bases to trimming and J lost 6 bases, with 12 bases between them.